The clone carrying this TCR beta chain was seen just once. Other DNA sequences in this specimen translate into the identical CDR3. The CDR3 spans 11 residues. V shed 3 bases and J shed 4 bases, with 6 bases lying between them. Germline V CDR1 and CDR2: DFQATT, SNEGSKA (reference sequence). Specified time point: pre-treatment sample, taken before nivolumab and TIL therapy. This was the immunoSEQ v3 assay. TCRdb keeps only in-frame clones here, not all; method: immunoSEQ multiplex PCR. This sample yields tens of thousands of clones, of which about 69% are seen a single time; 6% to 7% belongs to the top ten. The sample is drawn from a study of TIL therapy for anti-PD-1-resistant metastatic lung cancer.

The sequence came from a person between 25 and 79 years old with non-small cell lung cancer. Sequences were derived from blood, sampled at baseline. This rearrangement joins TRBV20-1 to TRBJ1-2; D is undetermined. CDR3 coding DNA: TGCAGTGCTAGGACGGGCTATGGCTACACCTTC. Its translation is CSARTGYGYTF.